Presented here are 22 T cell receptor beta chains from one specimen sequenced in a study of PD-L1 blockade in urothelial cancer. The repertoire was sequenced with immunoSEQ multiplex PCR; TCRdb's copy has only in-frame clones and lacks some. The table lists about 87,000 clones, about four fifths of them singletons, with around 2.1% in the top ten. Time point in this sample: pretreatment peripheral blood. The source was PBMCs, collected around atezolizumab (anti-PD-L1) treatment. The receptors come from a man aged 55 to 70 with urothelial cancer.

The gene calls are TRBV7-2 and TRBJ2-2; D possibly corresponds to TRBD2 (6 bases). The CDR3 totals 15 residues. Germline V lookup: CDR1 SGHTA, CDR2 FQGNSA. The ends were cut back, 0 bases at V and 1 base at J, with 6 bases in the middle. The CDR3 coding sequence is TGTGCCAGCAGCTTAGCGGGAGGGAACACCGGGGAGCTGTTTTTT. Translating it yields CASSLAGGNTGELFF.

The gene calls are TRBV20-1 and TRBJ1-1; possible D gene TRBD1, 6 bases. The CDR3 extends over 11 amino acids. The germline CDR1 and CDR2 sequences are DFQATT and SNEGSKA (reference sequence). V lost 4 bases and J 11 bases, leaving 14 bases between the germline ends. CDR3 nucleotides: TGCAGTGCTACCTTAACAGGGTTGGCTTTCTTT. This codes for CSATLTGLAFF.

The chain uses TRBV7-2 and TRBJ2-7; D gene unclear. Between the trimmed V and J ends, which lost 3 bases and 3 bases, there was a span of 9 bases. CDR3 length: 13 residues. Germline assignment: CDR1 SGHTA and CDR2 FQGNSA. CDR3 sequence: CASSLGQDYEQYF. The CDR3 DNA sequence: TGTGCCAGCAGCTTGGGCCAGGACTACGAGCAGTACTTC.

The CDR3 DNA reads as TGTGCCATCAGTGGGACAGGGCTAACTGGAAACACCATATATTTT. This gives the protein CAISGTGLTGNTIYF. The V gene is TRBV10-3, the J gene TRBJ1-3, with TRBD1 identical over 8 bases. Unmatched junction bases numbered 4, after V lost 4 bases and J lost 2 bases. The V gene's germline CDR1 is ENHRY and CDR2 SYGVKD. This CDR3 comprises 15 residues.

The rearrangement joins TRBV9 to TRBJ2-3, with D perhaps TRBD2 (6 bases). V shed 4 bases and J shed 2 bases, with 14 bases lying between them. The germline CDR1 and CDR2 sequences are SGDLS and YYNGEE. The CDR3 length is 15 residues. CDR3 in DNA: TGTGCCAGCAGCTGGCTAGCGACTCCCACAGATACGCAGTATTTT. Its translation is CASSWLATPTDTQYF.

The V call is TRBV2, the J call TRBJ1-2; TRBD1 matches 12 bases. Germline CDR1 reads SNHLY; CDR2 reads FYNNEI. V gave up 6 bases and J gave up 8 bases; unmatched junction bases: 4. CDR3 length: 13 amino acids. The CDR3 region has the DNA TGTGCCAGCAGGGGACAGGGGGCGATAGGCTACACCTTC. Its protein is CASRGQGAIGYTF.

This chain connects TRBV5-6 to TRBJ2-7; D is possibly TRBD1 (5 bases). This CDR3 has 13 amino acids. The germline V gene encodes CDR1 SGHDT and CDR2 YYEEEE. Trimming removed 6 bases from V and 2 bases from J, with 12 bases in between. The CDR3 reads CASTNTGTYEQYF. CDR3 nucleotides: TGTGCCAGCACCAACACAGGAACCTACGAGCAGTACTTC.

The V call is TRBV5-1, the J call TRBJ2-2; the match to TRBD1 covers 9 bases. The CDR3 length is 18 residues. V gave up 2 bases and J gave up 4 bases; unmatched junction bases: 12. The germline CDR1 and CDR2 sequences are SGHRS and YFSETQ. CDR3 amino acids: CASSFLQGAQGITGELFF. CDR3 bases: TGCGCCAGCAGCTTCCTACAGGGGGCGCAAGGAATCACCGGGGAGCTGTTTTTT.

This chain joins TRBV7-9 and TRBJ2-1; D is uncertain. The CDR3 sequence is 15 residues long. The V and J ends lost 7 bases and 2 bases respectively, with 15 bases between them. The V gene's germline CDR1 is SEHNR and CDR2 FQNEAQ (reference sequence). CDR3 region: CASNHDSITYNEQFF. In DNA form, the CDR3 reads TGTGCCAGCAACCATGACTCGATTACCTACAATGAGCAGTTCTTC.

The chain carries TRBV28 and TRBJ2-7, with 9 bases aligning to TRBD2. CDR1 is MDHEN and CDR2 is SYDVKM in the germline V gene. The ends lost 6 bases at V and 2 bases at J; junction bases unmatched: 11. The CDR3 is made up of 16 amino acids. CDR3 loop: CASRTIIAGATYEQYF. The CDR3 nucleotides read TGTGCCAGCAGAACTATAATAGCGGGAGCCACCTACGAGCAGTACTTC. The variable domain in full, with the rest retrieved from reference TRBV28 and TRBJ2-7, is DVKVTQSSRYLVKRTGEKVFLECVQDMDHENMFWYRQDPGLGLRLIYFSYDVKMKEKGDIPEGYSVSREKKERFSLILESASTNQTSMYLCASRTIIAGATYEQYFGPGTRLTVT.

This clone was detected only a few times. The CDR3 here is CASSAGTGYEQYF. CDR3 sequence (DNA): TGTGCCAGCAGCGCCGGGACAGGCTACGAGCAGTACTTC. The V gene is TRBV9, the J gene TRBJ2-7; 8 bases match TRBD1. Germline CDR1 is SGDLS and CDR2 is YYNGEE. This CDR3 comprises 13 residues. V gave up 3 bases and J gave up 3 bases; unmatched junction bases: 2.

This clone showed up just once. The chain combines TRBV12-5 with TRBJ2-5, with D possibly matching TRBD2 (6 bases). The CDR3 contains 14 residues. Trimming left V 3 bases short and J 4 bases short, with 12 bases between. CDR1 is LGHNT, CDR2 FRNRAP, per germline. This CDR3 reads CASGFGGLGETQYF. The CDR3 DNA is TGTGCTAGTGGTTTCGGAGGGTTGGGAGAGACCCAGTACTTC.

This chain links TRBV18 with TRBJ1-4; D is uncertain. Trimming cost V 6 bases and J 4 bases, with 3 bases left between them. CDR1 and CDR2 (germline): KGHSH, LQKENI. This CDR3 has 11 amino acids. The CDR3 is CASSRNEKLFF. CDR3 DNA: TGTGCCAGCTCTCGTAATGAAAAACTGTTTTTT.

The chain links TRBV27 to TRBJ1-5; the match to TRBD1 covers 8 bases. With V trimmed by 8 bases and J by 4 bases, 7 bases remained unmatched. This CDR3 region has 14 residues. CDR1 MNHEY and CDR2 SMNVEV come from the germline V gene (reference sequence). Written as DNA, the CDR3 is TGTGCCAGCGGCCGGGACAGGACGAATCAGCCCCAGCATTTT. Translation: CASGRDRTNQPQHF.

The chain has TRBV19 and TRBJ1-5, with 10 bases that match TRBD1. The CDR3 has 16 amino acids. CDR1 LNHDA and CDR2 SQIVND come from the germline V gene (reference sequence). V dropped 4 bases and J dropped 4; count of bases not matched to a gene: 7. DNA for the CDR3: TGTGCCAGTAGTAAAGACAGGGGGCGATTTAATCAGCCCCAGCATTTT. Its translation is CASSKDRGRFNQPQHF.

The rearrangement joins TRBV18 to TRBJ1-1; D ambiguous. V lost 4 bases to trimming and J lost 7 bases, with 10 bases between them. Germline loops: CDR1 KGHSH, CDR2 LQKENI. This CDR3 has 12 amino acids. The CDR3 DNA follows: TGTGCCAGCTCACTCAAGCCAAGTGAAGCTTTCTTT. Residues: CASSLKPSEAFF.

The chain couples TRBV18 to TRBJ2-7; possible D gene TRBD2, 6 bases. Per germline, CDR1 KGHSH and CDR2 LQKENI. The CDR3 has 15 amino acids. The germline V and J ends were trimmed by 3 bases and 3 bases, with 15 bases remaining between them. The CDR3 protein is CASSPQRDSVYEQYF. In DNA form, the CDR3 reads TGTGCCAGCTCACCCCAACGGGACTCTGTCTACGAGCAGTACTTC. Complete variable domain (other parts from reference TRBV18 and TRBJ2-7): NAGVMQNPRHLVRRRGQEARLRCSPMKGHSHVYWYRQLPEEGLKFMVYLQKENIIDESGMPKERFSAEFPKEGPSILRIQQVVRGDSAAYFCASSPQRDSVYEQYFGPGTRLTVT.

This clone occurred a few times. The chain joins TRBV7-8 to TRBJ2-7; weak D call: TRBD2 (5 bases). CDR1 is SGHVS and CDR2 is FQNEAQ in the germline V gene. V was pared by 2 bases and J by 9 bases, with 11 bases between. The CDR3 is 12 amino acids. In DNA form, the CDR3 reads TGTGCCAGCAGCTTACAGCGTGAGGGGCAGTACTTC. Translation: CASSLQREGQYF.

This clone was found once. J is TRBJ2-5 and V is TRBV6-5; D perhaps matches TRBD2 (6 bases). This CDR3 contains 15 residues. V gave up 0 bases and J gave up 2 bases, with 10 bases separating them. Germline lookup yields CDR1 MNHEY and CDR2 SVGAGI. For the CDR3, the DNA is TGTGCCAGCAGTTACTCGACGGGGGATCAAGAGACCCAGTACTTC. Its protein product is CASSYSTGDQETQYF.

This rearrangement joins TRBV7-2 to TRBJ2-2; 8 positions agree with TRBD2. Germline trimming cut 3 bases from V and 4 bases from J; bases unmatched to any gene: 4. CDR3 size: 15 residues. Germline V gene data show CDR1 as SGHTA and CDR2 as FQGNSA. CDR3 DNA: TGTGCCAGCAGCTTTAGCGGGAAGGCCACCGGGGAGCTGTTTTTT. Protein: CASSFSGKATGELFF.

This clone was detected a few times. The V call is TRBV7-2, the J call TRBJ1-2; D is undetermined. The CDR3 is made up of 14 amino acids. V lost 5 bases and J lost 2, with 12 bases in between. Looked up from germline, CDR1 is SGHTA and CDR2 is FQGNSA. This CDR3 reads CASSKGADNYGYTF. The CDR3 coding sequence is TGTGCCAGCAGCAAAGGAGCCGACAACTATGGCTACACCTTC.

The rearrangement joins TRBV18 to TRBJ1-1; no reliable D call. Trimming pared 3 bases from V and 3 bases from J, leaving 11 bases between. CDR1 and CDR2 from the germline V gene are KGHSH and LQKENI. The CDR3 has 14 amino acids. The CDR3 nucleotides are TGTGCCAGCTCACCCACCGTTGAGGACACTGAAGCTTTCTTT. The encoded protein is CASSPTVEDTEAFF.